A single sample is the source of the 2 T cell receptor beta chains below, sequenced in a study of shared clonotypes between healthy human individuals. Method: immunoSEQ multiplex PCR; TCRdb's copy keeps in-frame clones and lacks some. The sample lists under 2.5 million clones; approximately 90% were seen once. Sequences were obtained from naive CD4+ T cells from PBMCs. Subset here: CD45RA+ positively selected. The receptors stem from a man between 18 and 35 years old in good health. Some clones in this sample may be carry-over from other donors' samples.

The J gene is TRBJ1-2, the V gene TRBV19; 7 nucleotides line up with TRBD1. V lost 5 bases to trimming and J lost 3 bases; unmatched junction nucleotides: 9. The CDR3 is 15 residues long. Germline CDR1 LNHDA, CDR2 SQIVND (reference sequence). CDR3 region: CASSEQGRSDYGYTF. CDR3 DNA sequence: TGTGCCAGTAGTGAACAGGGGAGAAGTGACTATGGCTACACCTTC.

CDR3 protein: CASSPQYQDRAQPQHF. The CDR3 bases are TGTGCCAGTAGTCCCCAATATCAAGACAGGGCACAGCCCCAGCATTTT. The genes are TRBV19 and TRBJ1-5, with TRBD1 matching 7 bases. Germline assignment: CDR1 LNHDA and CDR2 SQIVND (reference sequence). This CDR3 is 16 amino acids long. V gave up 5 bases and J gave up 7 bases; unmatched junction bases: 14.